These T cell receptor beta chains were read from a single sample in a study of T cells after yellow fever vaccination. TCRdb fed the 5' RACE reads into MiXCR, producing one record per CDR3 protein. This table has 230,000 or so distinct CDR3 sequences, 6% to 8% appearing once. Here the sequenced sample was CD4+ T cells sorted from PBMCs, taken on the day of the yellow fever booster vaccination. Source of these receptors: a man aged 30 to 45 who received the YFV17D yellow fever vaccine. Each CDR3 is given with its conserved first and last residue. The D gene is left open where the match is weak. Size values are once, few and many counts, or a class for expanded clones, and some rows have none.

length: 15; J: TRBJ2-5; D: TRBD2; size: .; V: TRBV20-1; CDR3: CSARGLAGRVETQYF; DNA: TGCAGTGCTAGGGGCCTAGCCGGGAGGGTGGAGACCCAGTACTTC
length: 15; J: TRBJ1-2; D: .; size: .; V: TRBV12-3/TRBV12-4; CDR3: CASSLPRGNNYGYTF; DNA: TGTGCCAGCAGCTTGCCGCGGGGCAATAACTATGGCTACACCTTC
length: 15; J: TRBJ2-2; D: .; size: few; V: TRBV15; CDR3: CATSRGATLTGELFF; DNA: TGTGCCACCAGCAGAGGGGCGACCCTCACCGGGGAGCTGTTTTTT
length: 16; J: TRBJ2-7; D: .; size: .; V: TRBV7-8; CDR3: CASSPTHKQNPYEQYF; DNA: TGTGCCAGCAGCCCCACCCACAAACAGAACCCTTACGAGCAGTACTTC
length: 16; J: TRBJ2-7; D: .; size: .; V: TRBV20-1; CDR3: CSAPVSGGAFAYEQYF; DNA: TGCAGTGCCCCTGTCTCTGGGGGGGCATTCGCCTACGAGCAGTACTTC
length: 17; J: TRBJ2-3; D: TRBD2; size: many; V: TRBV5-6; CDR3: CASSPGGNTDWSYTQYF; DNA: TGTGCCAGCAGTCCGGGAGGGAATACCGACTGGTCCTATACGCAGTATTTT
length: 11; J: TRBJ2-7; D: .; size: few; V: TRBV20-1; CDR3: CSATGTYEQYF; DNA: TGCAGTGCTACCGGGACCTACGAGCAGTACTTC
length: 12; J: TRBJ2-3; D: .; size: many; V: TRBV29-1; CDR3: CSVGMGADTQYF; DNA: TGCAGCGTCGGGATGGGAGCAGATACGCAGTATTTT
length: 15; J: TRBJ2-2; D: TRBD2; size: few; V: TRBV9; CDR3: CASSTSGRGTGELFF; DNA: TGTGCCAGCAGCACTAGCGGGAGGGGTACCGGGGAGCTGTTTTTT
length: 17; J: TRBJ2-5; D: .; size: few; V: TRBV23-1; CDR3: CASRESPGERYQETQYF; DNA: TGCGCCAGCAGGGAGTCCCCTGGCGAGCGGTACCAAGAGACCCAGTACTTC
length: 12; J: TRBJ1-1; D: .; size: .; V: TRBV12-3/TRBV12-4; CDR3: CASSYTATEAFF; DNA: TGTGCCAGCAGTTACACAGCCACTGAAGCTTTCTTT
length: 15; J: TRBJ2-1; D: TRBD2; size: .; V: TRBV7-2; CDR3: CASSLRGRAWDEQFF; DNA: TGTGCCAGCAGCTTACGCGGGAGGGCCTGGGATGAGCAGTTCTTC
length: 14; J: TRBJ2-1; D: TRBD2; size: .; V: TRBV5-5; CDR3: CASSFPGGSVEQFF; DNA: TGTGCCAGCAGCTTCCCCGGCGGGAGTGTTGAGCAGTTCTTC
length: 14; J: TRBJ2-5; D: TRBD1; size: .; V: TRBV6-1; CDR3: CASSRYRGRETQYF; DNA: TGTGCCAGCAGTAGATACAGGGGGCGGGAGACCCAGTACTTC
length: 13; J: TRBJ2-2; D: .; size: many; V: TRBV12-3/TRBV12-4; CDR3: CASSSSQTGELFF; DNA: TGTGCCAGCAGTTCAAGTCAGACCGGGGAGCTGTTTTTT
length: 16; J: TRBJ2-3; D: TRBD2; size: many; V: TRBV4-3; CDR3: CASSQRTSGLTDTQYF; DNA: TGCGCCAGCAGCCAGAGGACTAGCGGGCTCACAGATACGCAGTATTTT
length: 15; J: TRBJ2-1; D: .; size: few; V: TRBV5-1; CDR3: CASSLLVQIYNEQFF; DNA: TGCGCCAGCAGCTTGCTGGTCCAAATCTACAATGAGCAGTTCTTC
length: 14; J: TRBJ2-4; D: .; size: few; V: TRBV12-3/TRBV12-4; CDR3: CASLQSGAKNIQYF; DNA: TGTGCCAGCCTGCAGTCGGGAGCCAAAAACATTCAGTACTTC
length: 15; J: TRBJ1-2; D: .; size: .; V: TRBV4-3; CDR3: CASSQDRAANYGYTF; DNA: TGCGCCAGCAGCCAAGACCGGGCAGCTAACTATGGCTACACCTTC
length: 13; J: TRBJ1-5; D: .; size: few; V: TRBV20-1; CDR3: CSARRTDNQPQHF; DNA: TGCAGTGCTAGAAGGACAGACAATCAGCCCCAGCATTTT
length: 14; J: TRBJ2-3; D: .; size: many; V: TRBV27; CDR3: CASRLGGFTDTQYF; DNA: TGTGCCAGCAGACTAGGGGGTTTCACAGATACGCAGTATTTT
length: 13; J: TRBJ2-7; D: .; size: few; V: TRBV5-1; CDR3: CASSLAGLTEQYF; DNA: TGCGCCAGCAGCTTGGCGGGCCTAACCGAGCAGTACTTC
length: 13; J: TRBJ2-7; D: TRBD1; size: .; V: TRBV20-1; CDR3: CSAPGQWGVEQYF; DNA: TGCAGTGCTCCGGGACAGTGGGGCGTCGAGCAGTACTTC
length: 13; J: TRBJ2-7; D: .; size: many; V: TRBV20-1; CDR3: CSASRGSSYEQYF; DNA: TGCAGTGCTAGTCGCGGAAGCTCCTACGAGCAGTACTTC
length: 13; J: TRBJ2-7; D: .; size: many; V: TRBV6-2/TRBV6-3; CDR3: CASRYGQHYEQYF; DNA: TGTGCCAGCCGTTACGGACAGCACTACGAGCAGTACTTC
length: 15; J: TRBJ2-3; D: .; size: many; V: TRBV21-1; CDR3: CASSKGLASTDTQYF; DNA: TGTGCCAGCAGCAAGGGACTAGCGAGTACAGATACGCAGTATTTT
length: 14; J: TRBJ1-1; D: TRBD1; size: few; V: TRBV20-1; CDR3: CSAASGTGGTEAFF; DNA: TGCAGTGCTGCATCCGGGACAGGGGGCACTGAAGCTTTCTTT
length: 14; J: TRBJ1-2; D: TRBD1; size: many; V: TRBV7-6; CDR3: CASSPQTGTYGYTF; DNA: TGTGCCAGCAGCCCACAGACAGGGACCTATGGCTACACCTTC
length: 15; J: TRBJ2-3; D: .; size: many; V: TRBV5-1; CDR3: CASSSGQRVTDTQYF; DNA: TGCGCCAGCAGCTCAGGACAGAGGGTCACAGATACGCAGTATTTT
length: 14; J: TRBJ2-5; D: TRBD2; size: few; V: TRBV29-1; CDR3: CSVDALAGGETQYF; DNA: TGCAGCGTTGATGCGTTAGCGGGAGGAGAGACCCAGTACTTC
length: 12; J: TRBJ1-2; D: .; size: few; V: TRBV27; CDR3: CASSSPGAGYTF; DNA: TGTGCCAGCAGTTCTCCAGGGGCCGGCTACACCTTC
length: 14; J: TRBJ2-1; D: .; size: many; V: TRBV5-1; CDR3: CASSLAVSGNEQFF; DNA: TGCGCCAGCAGCTTGGCCGTTAGTGGGAATGAGCAGTTCTTC
length: 15; J: TRBJ2-1; D: .; size: few; V: TRBV20-1; CDR3: CSARDPTVRVQEQFF; DNA: TGCAGTGCTAGAGATCCAACAGTCAGGGTACAGGAGCAGTTCTTC
length: 15; J: TRBJ2-1; D: .; size: many; V: TRBV6-5; CDR3: CASSRVDRTDNEQFF; DNA: TGTGCCAGCAGTCGGGTCGACCGGACCGACAATGAGCAGTTCTTC
length: 15; J: TRBJ2-7; D: .; size: many; V: TRBV7-2; CDR3: CASSLEGRTAYEQYF; DNA: TGTGCCAGCAGCTTAGAGGGACGTACGGCCTACGAGCAGTACTTC
length: 11; J: TRBJ2-2; D: .; size: many; V: TRBV3-1; CDR3: CASSQAGELFF; DNA: TGTGCCAGCAGCCAAGCCGGGGAGCTGTTTTTT
length: 11; J: TRBJ1-1; D: .; size: .; V: TRBV29-1; CDR3: CSVEDGGKAFF; DNA: TGCAGCGTTGAAGACGGAGGAAAAGCTTTCTTT
length: 13; J: TRBJ2-1; D: TRBD1; size: few; V: TRBV20-1; CDR3: CSLRAQGRDEQFF; DNA: TGCAGTCTAAGGGCACAGGGGCGCGATGAGCAGTTCTTC
length: 16; J: TRBJ2-1; D: TRBD2; size: many; V: TRBV10-2; CDR3: CASSDSGRVLYNEQFF; DNA: TGCGCCAGCAGTGACAGCGGGAGGGTCCTCTACAATGAGCAGTTCTTC
length: 18; J: TRBJ2-7; D: TRBD2; size: many; V: TRBV19; CDR3: CASSSNPGLAYATYEQYF; DNA: TGTGCCAGTAGTTCGAACCCGGGACTAGCGTACGCAACCTACGAGCAGTACTTC
length: 13; J: TRBJ2-7; D: .; size: few; V: TRBV6-1; CDR3: CASSSGTPYEQYF; DNA: TGTGCCAGCAGCTCCGGTACCCCCTACGAGCAGTACTTC
length: 16; J: TRBJ2-3; D: .; size: few; V: TRBV5-1; CDR3: CASARPSGGSTDTQYF; DNA: TGCGCCAGCGCCCGCCCCTCCGGGGGCAGCACAGATACGCAGTATTTT
length: 14; J: TRBJ2-1; D: TRBD2; size: many; V: TRBV14; CDR3: CASSQVNSGRSQFF; DNA: TGTGCCAGCAGCCAAGTGAATAGCGGGAGATCGCAGTTCTTC
length: 17; J: TRBJ2-3; D: .; size: many; V: TRBV3-1; CDR3: CASSQALAEPGADTQYF; DNA: TGTGCCAGCAGCCAAGCGTTAGCAGAACCCGGGGCAGATACGCAGTATTTT